The source of this TCR beta chain is a study of OX40 agonist ivuxolimab in advanced cancers. The CDR3 contains 14 residues. Germline loops: CDR1 MNHEY, CDR2 SVGAGI. V was clipped by 5 bases and J by 4 bases, with 12 bases between them. This table comes from immunoSEQ multiplex PCR, and its TCRdb copy is limited to in-frame clones, with some not included. The table records some 55,000 clones, 80% of them present only once. The rearrangement joins TRBV6-5 to TRBJ1-5; unclear D gene. The source of this sequence is an adult with an advanced solid tumor such as melanoma, head and neck, liver or kidney cancer. Sequencing used CD4+ or CD8+ T cells sorted from blood, obtained in a trial of the OX40 agonist ivuxolimab. CDR3 bases: TGTGCCAGCAGTGCGTCTTTGGGGAATCAGCCCCAGCATTTT. It codes for CASSASLGNQPQHF.